This TCR beta chain emerged from a study of T cell responses to AZD1222 COVID-19 vaccine (dated by TCRdb to about 2021). Concerning the study at large: AZD1222 recipients given second doses at about 4 weeks or at about 12 weeks were pooled, since spike-specific TCR depth and breadth were not found to differ between the two schedules. A total of 233 trial participants underwent TCR sequencing, of whom around 200 received two doses of AZD1222 and about 25 received two doses of the MenACWY control vaccine. Trial participants were enrolled into age subgroups of 18-55, 56-69 and 70-plus years, which contained about 150, 28 and 57 TCR-sequenced participants, respectively.

The CDR3 regions of human TCRbeta chains were subjected to immunosequencing. The authors' pipeline ran thus. Repertoire TCRs were checked for matches against a reference library of SARS-CoV-2-specific TCRs that had been generated using the MIRA antigen-specificity platform. Breadth was defined as the fraction of unique TCRs that were SARS-CoV-2-associated. Depth was defined as the fraction of total T cells that were SARS-CoV-2-associated. Each spike-specific TCR was assigned to its reactive spike region and to a CD4 or CD8 class using the MIRA data. Log10-transformed breadth and depth values were compared by one-way ANOVA with Sidak's multiple comparisons tests. Imported from immuneACCESS, the table was reduced by TCRdb to in-frame sequences with V and J called. These copies leave out some clones; in studies compared against another copy, an unresolved V gene accounts for under half, and the cause of the remainder is not known. The DNA was the basis for D and trimming; V, J and clone size are from that table. The sample yields approximately 120,000 clones; approximately 90% were counted once. 4% to 4.5% of the sample lies in the top ten.

Per the publication, the time point label means: baseline before first vaccination. Samples from vaccinated people were obtained from the UK trials COV001 and COV002, which included a single-blind randomized controlled phase 2/3 trial of AZD1222 (ChAdOx1 nCoV-19) in healthy adults. For TCRbeta chain sequencing, PBMC samples from trial participants were taken at day 0 and at day 28 after the second dose. This clone occurred once. Its antigen is not yet known. No base quality information exists; no much larger clone differs at one position. General conclusions and limits of the study: The 56-69-year group was small, and its depth increase did not reach significance, likely because of low power. CD4 TCRs associated with the vaccine covered the entire spike protein, and the dominant responses were in regions 160-218 and 743-854. Reportedly, almost half of the unique spike-specific TCRs recognized epitopes lying outside the regions that are mutated in the B.1.351 and B.1.1.7 variants. Because no samples from the day 14 peak response were available, repertoires could be characterized only after the peak T cell response. After two AZD1222 doses, spike-specific TCR breadth and depth were significantly higher than at day 0 and than in MenACWY recipients. Conclusions about previously exposed vaccinees are limited, since just a handful of AZD1222 recipients were seropositive for SARS-CoV-2 at baseline. Participants were mostly white British and included more females than males, and it was suggested by the authors that clonal diversity may have been underestimated.

Its CDR3 holds 13 amino acids, cysteine through phenylalanine. The CDR3 DNA has 39 bases and is translated from base 1. The rearranged chain carries TRBV12-1 and TRBJ1-2. TRBV12-1 is described as a pseudogene. This TCR was recovered from an adult in good health. Sequenced material: peripheral blood, taken on day 0 of AZD1222 vaccination. The base sequence is TGTGCCAGCAGCTTTGACCTCTTCTATGGCTACACCTTC. This encodes CASSFDLFYGYTF.